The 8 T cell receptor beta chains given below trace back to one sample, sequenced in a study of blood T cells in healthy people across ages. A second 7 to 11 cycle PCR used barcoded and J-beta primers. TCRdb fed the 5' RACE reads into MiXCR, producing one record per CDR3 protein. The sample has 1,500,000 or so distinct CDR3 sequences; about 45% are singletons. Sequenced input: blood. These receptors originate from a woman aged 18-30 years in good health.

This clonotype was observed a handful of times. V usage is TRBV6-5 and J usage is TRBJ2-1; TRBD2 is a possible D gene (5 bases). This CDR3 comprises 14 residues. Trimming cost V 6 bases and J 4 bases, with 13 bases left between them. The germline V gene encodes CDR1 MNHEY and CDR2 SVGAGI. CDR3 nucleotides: TGTGCCAGCAGCGCGCGGACTGTATACAATGAGCAGTTCTTC. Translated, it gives CASSARTVYNEQFF.

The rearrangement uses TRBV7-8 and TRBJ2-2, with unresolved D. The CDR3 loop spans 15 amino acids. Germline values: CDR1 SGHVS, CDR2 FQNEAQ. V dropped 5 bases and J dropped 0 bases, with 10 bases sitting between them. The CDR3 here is CASSMGSPNTGELFF. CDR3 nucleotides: TGTGCCAGCAGCATGGGTAGCCCGAACACCGGGGAGCTGTTTTTT.

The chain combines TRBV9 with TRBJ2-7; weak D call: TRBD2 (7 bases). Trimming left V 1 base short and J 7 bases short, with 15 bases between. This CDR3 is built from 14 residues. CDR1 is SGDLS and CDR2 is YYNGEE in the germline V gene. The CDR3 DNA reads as TGTGCCAGCAGCGTAAAAGGGGGGGCAGGGGAGCAGTACTTC. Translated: CASSVKGGAGEQYF.

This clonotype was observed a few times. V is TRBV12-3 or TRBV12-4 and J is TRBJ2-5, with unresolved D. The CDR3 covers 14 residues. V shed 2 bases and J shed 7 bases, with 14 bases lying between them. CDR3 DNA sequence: TGTGCCAGCAGTTTAACCATCTCAGATTGGACCCAGTACTTC. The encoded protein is CASSLTISDWTQYF.

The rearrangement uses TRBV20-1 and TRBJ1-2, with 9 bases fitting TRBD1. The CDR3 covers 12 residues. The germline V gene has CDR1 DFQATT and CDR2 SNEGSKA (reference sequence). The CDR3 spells CRARNRGQGYTF. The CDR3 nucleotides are TGCAGGGCAAGAAACAGGGGGCAAGGCTACACCTTC.

The CDR3 loop is CASSRAGLASGELFF. CDR3 DNA: TGTGCCAGCAGCAGGGCGGGACTAGCGTCCGGGGAGCTGTTTTTT. The chain combines TRBV7-9 with TRBJ2-2; 10 nucleotides line up with TRBD2. The CDR3 has 15 residues. The germline CDR1 and CDR2 sequences are SEHNR and FQNEAQ (reference sequence). After removal of 5 bases from V and 6 bases from J, the junction contained 6 bases not matched to a gene.

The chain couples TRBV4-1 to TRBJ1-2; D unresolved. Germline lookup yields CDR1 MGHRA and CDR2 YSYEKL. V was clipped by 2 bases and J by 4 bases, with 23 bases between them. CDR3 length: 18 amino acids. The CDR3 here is CASSQPHERTLYAYGYTF. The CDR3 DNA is TGCGCCAGCAGCCAACCCCATGAAAGAACTCTTTACGCCTATGGCTACACCTTC.

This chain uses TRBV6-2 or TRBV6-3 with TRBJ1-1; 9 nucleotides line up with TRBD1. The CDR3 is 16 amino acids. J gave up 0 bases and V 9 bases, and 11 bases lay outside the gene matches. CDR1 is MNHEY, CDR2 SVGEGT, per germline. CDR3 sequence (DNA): TGTGCCAGTAGCCGACAGGGACAGGGAATGAACACTGAAGCTTTCTTT. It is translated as CASSRQGQGMNTEAFF.